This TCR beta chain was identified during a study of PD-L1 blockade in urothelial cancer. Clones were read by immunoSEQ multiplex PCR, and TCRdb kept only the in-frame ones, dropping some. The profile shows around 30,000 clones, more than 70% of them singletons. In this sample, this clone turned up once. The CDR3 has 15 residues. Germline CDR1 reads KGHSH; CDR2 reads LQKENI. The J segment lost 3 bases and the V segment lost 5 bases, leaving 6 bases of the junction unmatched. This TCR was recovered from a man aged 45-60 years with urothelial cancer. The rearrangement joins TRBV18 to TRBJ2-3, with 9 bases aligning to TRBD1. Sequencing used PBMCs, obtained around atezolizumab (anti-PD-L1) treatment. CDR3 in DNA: TGTGCCAGCTCAGCGACAGGGGGAGAAACAGATACGCAGTATTTT. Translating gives CASSATGGETDTQYF.